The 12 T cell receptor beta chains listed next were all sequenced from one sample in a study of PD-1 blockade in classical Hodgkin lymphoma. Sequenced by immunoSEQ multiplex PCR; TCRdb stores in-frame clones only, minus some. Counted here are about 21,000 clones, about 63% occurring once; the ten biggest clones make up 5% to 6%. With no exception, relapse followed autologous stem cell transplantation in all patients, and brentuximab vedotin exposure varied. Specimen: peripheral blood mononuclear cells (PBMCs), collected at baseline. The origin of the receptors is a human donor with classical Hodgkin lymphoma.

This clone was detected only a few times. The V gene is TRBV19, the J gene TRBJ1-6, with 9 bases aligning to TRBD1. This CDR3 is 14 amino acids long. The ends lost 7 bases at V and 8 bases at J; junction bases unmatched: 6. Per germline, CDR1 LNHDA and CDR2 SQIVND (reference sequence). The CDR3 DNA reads TGTGCCAGTACGGACAGGGGTCTGGATTCACCCCTCCACTTT. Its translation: CASTDRGLDSPLHF.

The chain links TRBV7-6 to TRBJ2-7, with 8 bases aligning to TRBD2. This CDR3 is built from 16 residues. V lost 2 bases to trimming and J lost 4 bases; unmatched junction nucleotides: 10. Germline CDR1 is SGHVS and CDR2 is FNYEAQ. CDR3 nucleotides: TGTGCCAGCAGCTTAAGCGGGCGGGGGGCGATTTACGAGCAGTACTTC. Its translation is CASSLSGRGAIYEQYF.

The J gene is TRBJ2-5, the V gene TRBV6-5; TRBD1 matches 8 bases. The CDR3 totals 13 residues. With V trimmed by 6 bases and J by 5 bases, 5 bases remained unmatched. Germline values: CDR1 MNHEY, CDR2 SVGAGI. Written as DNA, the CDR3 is TGTGCCAGCAGGTACACAGGGGGGGAGACCCAGTACTTC. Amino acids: CASRYTGGETQYF.

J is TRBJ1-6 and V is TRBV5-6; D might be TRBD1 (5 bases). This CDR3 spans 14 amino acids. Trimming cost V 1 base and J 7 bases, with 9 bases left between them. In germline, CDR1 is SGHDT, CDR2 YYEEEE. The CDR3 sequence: CASSLSGLNSPLHF. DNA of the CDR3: TGTGCCAGCAGCTTGTCAGGGTTGAATTCACCCCTCCACTTT. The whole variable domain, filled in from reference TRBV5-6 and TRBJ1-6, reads DAGVTQSPTHLIKTRGQQVTLRCSPKSGHDTVSWYQQALGQGPQFIFQYYEEEERQRGNFPDRFSGHQFPNYSSELNVNALLLGDSALYLCASSLSGLNSPLHFGNGTRLTVT.

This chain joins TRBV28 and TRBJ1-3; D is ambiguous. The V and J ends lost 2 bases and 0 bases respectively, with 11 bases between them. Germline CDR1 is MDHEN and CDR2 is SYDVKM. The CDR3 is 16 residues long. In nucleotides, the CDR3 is TGTGCCAGCAGTTTACCGACGGAGGACTCTGGAAACACCATATATTTT. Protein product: CASSLPTEDSGNTIYF.

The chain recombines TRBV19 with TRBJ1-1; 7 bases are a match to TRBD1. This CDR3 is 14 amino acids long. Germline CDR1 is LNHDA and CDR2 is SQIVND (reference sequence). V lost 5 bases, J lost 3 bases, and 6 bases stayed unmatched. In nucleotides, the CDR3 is TGTGCCAGTAGTCCGGACGACAGGGACACTGAAGCTTTCTTT. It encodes CASSPDDRDTEAFF.

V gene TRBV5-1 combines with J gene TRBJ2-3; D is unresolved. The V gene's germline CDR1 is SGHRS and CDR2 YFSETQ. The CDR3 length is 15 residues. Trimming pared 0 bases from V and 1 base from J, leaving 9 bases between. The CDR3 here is CASSLAGIRTDTQYF. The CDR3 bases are TGCGCCAGCAGCTTGGCCGGCATACGCACAGATACGCAGTATTTT.

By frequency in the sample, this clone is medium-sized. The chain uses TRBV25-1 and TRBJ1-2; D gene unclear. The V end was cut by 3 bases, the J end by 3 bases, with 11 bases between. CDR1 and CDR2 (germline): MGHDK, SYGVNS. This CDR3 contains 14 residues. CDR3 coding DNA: TGTGCCAGCAGTGATGGTATTTCCGACTATGGCTACACCTTC. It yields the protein CASSDGISDYGYTF.

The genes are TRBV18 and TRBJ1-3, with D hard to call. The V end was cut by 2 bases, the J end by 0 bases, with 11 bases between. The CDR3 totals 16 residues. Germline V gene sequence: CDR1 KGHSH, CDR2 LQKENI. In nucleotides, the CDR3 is TGTGCCAGCTCACCATATCGACCGAACTCTGGAAACACCATATATTTT. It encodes CASSPYRPNSGNTIYF. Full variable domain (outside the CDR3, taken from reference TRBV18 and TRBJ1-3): NAGVMQNPRHLVRRRGQEARLRCSPMKGHSHVYWYRQLPEEGLKFMVYLQKENIIDESGMPKERFSAEFPKEGPSILRIQQVVRGDSAAYFCASSPYRPNSGNTIYFGEGSWLTVV.

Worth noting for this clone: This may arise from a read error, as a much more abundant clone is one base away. The CDR3 DNA is TGTGCCAGCAGTGAGGAGGGGCAGGGGGGGTACGAGCAGTACTTC. Residues: CASSEEGQGGYEQYF. The J gene is TRBJ2-7, the V gene TRBV25-1; D may match TRBD1 or TRBD2 (7 bases each). Germline V gene lookup returns CDR1 MGHDK and CDR2 SYGVNS. The CDR3 covers 15 residues. V dropped 3 bases and J dropped 4 bases, with 16 bases sitting between them.

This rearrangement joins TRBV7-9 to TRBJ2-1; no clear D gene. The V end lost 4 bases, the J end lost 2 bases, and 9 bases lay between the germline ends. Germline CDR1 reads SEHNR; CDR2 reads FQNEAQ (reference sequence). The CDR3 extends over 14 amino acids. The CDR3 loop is CASSSEPTYNEQFF. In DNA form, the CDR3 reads TGTGCCAGCAGCTCGGAGCCCACCTACAATGAGCAGTTCTTC.

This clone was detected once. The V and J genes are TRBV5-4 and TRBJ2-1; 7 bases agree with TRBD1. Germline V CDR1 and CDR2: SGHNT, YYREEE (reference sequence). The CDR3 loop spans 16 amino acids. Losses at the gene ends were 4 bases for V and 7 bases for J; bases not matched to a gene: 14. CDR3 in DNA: TGTGCCAGCAGCCTTGGGACAGACCCTAGGGTGAATGAGCAGTTCTTC. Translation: CASSLGTDPRVNEQFF.